Listed below are T cell receptor beta chains from one sample, sequenced in a study of T cells after yellow fever vaccination. MiXCR was run by TCRdb on the 5' RACE reads, yielding one entry per CDR3 protein. The data contain 350,000 to 550,000 distinct CDR3 sequences, roughly a sixth of them singletons. Sequenced material: PBMCs, taken before the yellow fever booster vaccination. These TCRs come from a man between 18 and 29 years old who received the YFV17D yellow fever vaccine. The CDR3 runs from the conserved cysteine through the conserved F or W. The D gene is left open where the match is weak. Clone size is shown for a subset of rows, as once, few, many or a class of expanded clone.

j_call	v_call	clone_size	d_call	cdr3_nt	cdr3_aa
TRBJ2-1	TRBV5-1	few	-	TGCGCCAGCAGCTTGATGAGCTCCTACAATGAGCAGTTCTTC	CASSLMSSYNEQFF
TRBJ2-3	TRBV9	few	TRBD1	TGTGCCAGCAGCGTAGCTGCCGGGACAGGGGGTGATACGCAGTATTTT	CASSVAAGTGGDTQYF
TRBJ2-5	TRBV7-7	few	-	TGTGCCAGCAGCTTAGCAGGGCCTGAGACCCAGTACTTC	CASSLAGPETQYF
TRBJ2-5	TRBV5-6	once	-	TGTGCCAGCAGCTCACTATCCAGGGTTGAAGAGACCCAGTACTTC	CASSSLSRVEETQYF
TRBJ2-7	TRBV27	-	TRBD2	TGTGCCAGCAGTTTACGGCTAGCGGGGAGCTCCTACGAGCAGTACTTC	CASSLRLAGSSYEQYF
TRBJ2-2	TRBV29-1	few	-	TGCAGCGTTGAACTTACCGGGGAGCTGTTTTTT	CSVELTGELFF
TRBJ2-5	TRBV7-2	few	-	TGTGCCAGCAGCTTTCGGGTACAAGAGACCCAGTACTTC	CASSFRVQETQYF
TRBJ1-1	TRBV11-2	-	-	TGTGCCAGCAGCCCCGTCGCCGTAAAGACAGCGGGCACTGAAGCTTTCTTT	CASSPVAVKTAGTEAFF
TRBJ2-2	TRBV29-1	-	-	TGCAGCGCTAAGAGTGGTAGAGACACCGGGGAGCTGTTTTTT	CSAKSGRDTGELFF
TRBJ2-3	TRBV4-2	few	TRBD2	TGTGCCAGCAGCCTACGGACTAGCGGAACAGATACGCAGTATTTT	CASSLRTSGTDTQYF